The next 8 T cell receptor beta chains were all read from a single sample in a study of Graves' ophthalmopathy and Graves' hyperthyroidism. As the template, RNA transcripts were used to amplify TCR beta CDR3 regions. An opening RT-PCR round employed HTBI primers and preceded a second-round multiplex PCR. TCRdb re-analysed the multiplex PCR reads in MiXCR, keeping a single row per CDR3 protein. The data hold some 750,000 distinct CDR3 sequences, with roughly two fifths observed a single time. The sequenced sample consisted of peripheral blood. Source of these receptors: an adult man with Graves' ophthalmopathy.

V gene TRBV29-1 combines with J gene TRBJ1-1; D perhaps matches TRBD1 (5 bases). Germline CDR1 and CDR2: SQVTM and ANQGSEA. Between the trimmed V and J ends, which lost 6 bases and 5 bases, there was a span of 13 bases. The CDR3 is 12 residues long. The CDR3 reads CSVTFGGTEAFF. The CDR3 DNA is TGCAGCGTCACATTTGGGGGAACTGAAGCTTTCTTT.

This clonotype was observed a handful of times. This may come from a read error, since a much larger clone is one base off. DNA of the CDR3: TGTGCCAGCAGGATTACCTACGAGCAGTACTTC. It is translated as CASRITYEQYF. V is TRBV2 and J is TRBJ2-7; D is unresolved. This CDR3 is built from 11 residues. Trimming stripped 6 bases from V and 2 bases from J, with 5 bases between. Germline-derived CDR1 and CDR2 are SNHLY and FYNNEI. The variable domain in full, with the rest retrieved from reference TRBV2 and TRBJ2-7, is EPEVTQTPSHQVTQMGQEVILRCVPISNHLYFYWYRQILGQKVEFLVSFYNNEISEKSEIFDDQFSVERPDGSNFTLKIRSTKLEDSAMYFCASRITYEQYFGPGTRLTVT.

On this clonotype: Mismatch with germline at one junction end may stem from a read error. This rearrangement joins TRBV10-2 to TRBJ1-1; tentatively, D is TRBD1 (5 bases). Germline CDR1 is WSHSY and CDR2 is SAAADI. This CDR3 contains 14 residues. The CDR3 bases are TGCGCCAGCAATGAGGGGCGGGGGGGGACTGAAGCTTTCTTT. Its protein is CASNEGRGGTEAFF.

This chain uses TRBV7-2 with TRBJ1-4; no firm D call. The germline V and J ends were trimmed by 2 bases and 4 bases, with 11 bases remaining between them. Per germline, CDR1 SGHTA and CDR2 FQGNSA. This CDR3 comprises 15 residues. CDR3 region: CASSLRERDNEKLFF. The CDR3 DNA reads as TGTGCCAGCAGCTTAAGGGAGAGGGATAATGAAAAACTGTTTTTT. Together with reference TRBV7-2 and TRBJ1-4, the CDR3 gives the full variable domain: GAGVSQSPSNKVTEKGKDVELRCDPISGHTALYWYRQSLGQGLEFLIYFQGNSAPDKSGLPSDRFSAERTGGSVSTLTIQRTQQEDSAVYLCASSLRERDNEKLFFGSGTQLSVL.

This clonotype has more than one count but fewer than ten. The V gene is TRBV25-1, the J gene TRBJ2-2; possibly TRBD2 for D (5 bases). V lost 6 bases, J lost 6 bases, and 14 bases lay in between. Germline V gene sequence: CDR1 MGHDK, CDR2 SYGVNS. The CDR3 consists of 14 residues. CDR3 bases: TGTGCCAGCAGCACCAACGGGGTAGCCGGGGAGCTGTTTTTT. Protein: CASSTNGVAGELFF.

The chain recombines TRBV11-2 with TRBJ1-5; 9 nucleotides align to TRBD1. The CDR3 totals 15 residues. Germline CDR1 is SGHAT and CDR2 is FQNNGV. V dropped 5 bases and J dropped 5; count of bases not matched to a gene: 7. CDR3 coding DNA: TGTGCCAGCAGCCCTGGGACAGGGACTCATCAGCCCCAGCATTTT. This translates into CASSPGTGTHQPQHF.

This clonotype has ten or more counts. The chain employs TRBV7-9 and TRBJ1-2; D unclear. Trimming shortened V by 0 bases and J by 7 bases, and 12 bases separated the two germline ends. Germline values: CDR1 SEHNR, CDR2 FQNEAQ (reference sequence). This CDR3 spans 14 amino acids. The DNA of the CDR3 is TGTGCCAGCAGCTTAGCGAACCCTATTCGTGGCTACACCTTC. This sequence encodes CASSLANPIRGYTF.

V and J are TRBV11-2 and TRBJ2-7; 7 bases are a match to TRBD2. The CDR3 consists of 12 residues. From germline, CDR1 is SGHAT and CDR2 FQNNGV. V was pared by 10 bases and J by 5 bases, with 8 bases of the junction left unmatched. The CDR3 sequence: CAILAGFHEQYF. DNA for the CDR3: TGTGCCATTTTAGCGGGTTTCCACGAGCAGTACTTC.